This record covers a single T cell receptor (beta chain). No antigen is known for it. The sample carries other DNA sequences with the same CDR3. The naive CD8 population came from CD45RO-negative cells selected for CCR7, without terminally differentiated effector memory CD45RA+ cells. Within Nashville, Tennessee resided all donors, each a Caucasian adult. V shed 4 bases and J 2 bases; nucleotides not matched to a gene: 2. Germline V gene lookup returns CDR1 MNHNY and CDR2 SVGAGI (reference sequence). The CDR3 is made up of 13 amino acids. The data were obtained in a study of shared clonotypes between healthy human individuals. Overall study findings and caveats: Against clonotypes common to all four donors, non-shared ones had lower generation probabilities.

Each subset's genomic DNA was split evenly across several immunoSEQ plates. Sequenced by immunoSEQ multiplex PCR; TCRdb stores in-frame clones only, minus some. The sample shows 2 million or so clones, roughly 94% of them seen only once. The V gene is TRBV6-6, the J gene TRBJ2-7; TRBD2 matches 7 bases. The sequencing sample was made of naive CD8+ T cells sorted from blood. The clonotype originates from a man between 18 and 35 years old in good health. CDR3 in amino acids: CASSFGLAYEQYF. The DNA for the CDR3 is TGTGCCAGCAGTTTTGGACTAGCCTACGAGCAGTACTTC.